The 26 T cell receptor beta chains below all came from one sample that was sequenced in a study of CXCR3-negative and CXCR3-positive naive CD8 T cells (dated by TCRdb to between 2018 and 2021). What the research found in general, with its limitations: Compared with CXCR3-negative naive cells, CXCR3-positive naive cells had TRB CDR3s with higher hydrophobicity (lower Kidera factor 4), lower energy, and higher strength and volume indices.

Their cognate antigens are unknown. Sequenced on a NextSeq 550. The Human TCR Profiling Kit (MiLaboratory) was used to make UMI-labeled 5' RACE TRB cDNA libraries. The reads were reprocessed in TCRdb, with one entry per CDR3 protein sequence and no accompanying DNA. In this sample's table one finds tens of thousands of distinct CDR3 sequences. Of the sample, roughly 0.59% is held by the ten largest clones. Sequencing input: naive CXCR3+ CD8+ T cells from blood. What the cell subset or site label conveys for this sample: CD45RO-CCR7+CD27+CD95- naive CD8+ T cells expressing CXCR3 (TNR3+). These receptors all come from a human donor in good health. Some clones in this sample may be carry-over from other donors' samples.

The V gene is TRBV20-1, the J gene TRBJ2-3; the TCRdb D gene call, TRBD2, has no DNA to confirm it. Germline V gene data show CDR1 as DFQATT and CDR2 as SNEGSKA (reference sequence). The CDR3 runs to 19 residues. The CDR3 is CSARDFAASGGHRPDTQYF.

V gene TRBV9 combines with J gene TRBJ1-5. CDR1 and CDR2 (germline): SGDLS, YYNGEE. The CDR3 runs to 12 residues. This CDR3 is CASSAGDQPQHF.

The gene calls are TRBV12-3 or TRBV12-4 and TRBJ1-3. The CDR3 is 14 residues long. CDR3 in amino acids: CASSFIEFGNTIYF.

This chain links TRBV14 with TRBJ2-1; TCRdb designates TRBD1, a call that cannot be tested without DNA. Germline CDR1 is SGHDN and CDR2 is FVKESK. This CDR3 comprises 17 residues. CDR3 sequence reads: CASSSTPGTGARNEQFF. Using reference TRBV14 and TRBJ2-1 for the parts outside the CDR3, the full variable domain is EAGVTQFPSHSVIEKGQTVTLRCDPISGHDNLYWYRRVMGKEIKFLLHFVKESKQDESGMPNNRFLAERTGGTYSTLKVQPAELEDSGVYFCASSSTPGTGARNEQFFGPGTRLTVL.

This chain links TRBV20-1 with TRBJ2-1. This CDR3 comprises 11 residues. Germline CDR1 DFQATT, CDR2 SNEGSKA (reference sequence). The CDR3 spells CSAGRSNEQFF.

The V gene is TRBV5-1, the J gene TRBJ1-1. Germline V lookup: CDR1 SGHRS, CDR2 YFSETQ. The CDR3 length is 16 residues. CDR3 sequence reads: CASSLTERVMNTEAFF.

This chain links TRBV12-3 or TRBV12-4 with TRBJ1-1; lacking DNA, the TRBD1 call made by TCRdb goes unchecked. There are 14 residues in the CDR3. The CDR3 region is CASRGDSLNTEAFF.

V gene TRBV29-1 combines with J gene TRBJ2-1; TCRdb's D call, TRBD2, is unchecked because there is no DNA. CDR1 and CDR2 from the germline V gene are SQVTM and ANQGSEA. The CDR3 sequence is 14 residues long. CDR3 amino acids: CSVDASGDYNEQFF.

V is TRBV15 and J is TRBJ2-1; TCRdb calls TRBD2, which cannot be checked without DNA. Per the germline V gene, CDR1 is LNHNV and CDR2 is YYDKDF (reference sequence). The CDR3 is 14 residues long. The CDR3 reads CATSREEAVDEQFF.

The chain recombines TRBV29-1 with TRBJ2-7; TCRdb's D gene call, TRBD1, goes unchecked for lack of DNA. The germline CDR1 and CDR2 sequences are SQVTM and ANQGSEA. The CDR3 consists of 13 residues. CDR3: CSASRRDTYEQYF.

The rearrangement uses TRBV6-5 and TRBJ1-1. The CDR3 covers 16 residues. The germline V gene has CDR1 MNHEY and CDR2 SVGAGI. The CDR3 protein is CASSYSKRVGNTEAFF.

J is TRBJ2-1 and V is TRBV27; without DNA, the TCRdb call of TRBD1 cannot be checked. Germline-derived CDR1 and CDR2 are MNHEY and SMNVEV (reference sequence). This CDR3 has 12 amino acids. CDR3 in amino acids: CASSLLGAEQFF.

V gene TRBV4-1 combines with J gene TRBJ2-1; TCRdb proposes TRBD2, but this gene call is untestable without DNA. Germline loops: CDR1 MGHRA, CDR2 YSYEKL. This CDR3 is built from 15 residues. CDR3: CASSLAGEVYNEQFF.

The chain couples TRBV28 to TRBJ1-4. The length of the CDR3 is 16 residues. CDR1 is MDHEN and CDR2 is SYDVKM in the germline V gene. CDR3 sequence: CASSSGRDKTNEKLFF.

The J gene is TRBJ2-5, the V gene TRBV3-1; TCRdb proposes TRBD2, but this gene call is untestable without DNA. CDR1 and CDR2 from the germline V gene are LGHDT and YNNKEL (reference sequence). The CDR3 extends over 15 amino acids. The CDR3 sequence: CASSPLEGQQETQYF.

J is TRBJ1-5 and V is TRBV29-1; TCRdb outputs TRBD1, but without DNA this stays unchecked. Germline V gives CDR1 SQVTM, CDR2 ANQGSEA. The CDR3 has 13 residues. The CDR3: CSVDAGGDQPQHF.

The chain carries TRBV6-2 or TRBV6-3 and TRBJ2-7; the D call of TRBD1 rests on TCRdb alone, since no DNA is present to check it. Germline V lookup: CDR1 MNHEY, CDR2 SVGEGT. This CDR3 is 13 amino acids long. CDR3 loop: CASSPPGPYEQYF.

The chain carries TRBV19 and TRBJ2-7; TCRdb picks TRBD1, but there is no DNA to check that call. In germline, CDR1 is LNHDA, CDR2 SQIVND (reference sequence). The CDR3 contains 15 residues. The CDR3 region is CASSWTVGASYEQYF.

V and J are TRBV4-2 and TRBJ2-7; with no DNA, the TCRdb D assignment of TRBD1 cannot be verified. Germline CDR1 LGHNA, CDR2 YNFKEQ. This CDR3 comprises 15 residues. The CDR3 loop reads CASSQTGTTLYEQYF.

The CDR3 sequence is CSAGQGGYEQYF. V gene TRBV20-1 combines with J gene TRBJ2-7; TCRdb calls TRBD1, which cannot be checked without DNA. CDR1 DFQATT and CDR2 SNEGSKA come from the germline V gene (reference sequence). This CDR3 is built from 12 residues.

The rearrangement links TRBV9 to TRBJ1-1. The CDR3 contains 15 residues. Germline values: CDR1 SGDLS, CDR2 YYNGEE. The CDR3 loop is CASSPRPVGATEAFF.

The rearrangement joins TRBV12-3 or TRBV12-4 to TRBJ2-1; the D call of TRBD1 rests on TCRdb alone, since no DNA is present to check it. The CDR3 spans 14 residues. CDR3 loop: CASSYLSGAAEQFF.

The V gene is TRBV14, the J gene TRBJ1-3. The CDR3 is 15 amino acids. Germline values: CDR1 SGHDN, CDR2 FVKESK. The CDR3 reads CASSQARLSGNTIYF.

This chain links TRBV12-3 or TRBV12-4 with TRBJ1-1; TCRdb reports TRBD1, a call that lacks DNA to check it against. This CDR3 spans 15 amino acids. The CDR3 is CASSLTPGQGPEAFF.

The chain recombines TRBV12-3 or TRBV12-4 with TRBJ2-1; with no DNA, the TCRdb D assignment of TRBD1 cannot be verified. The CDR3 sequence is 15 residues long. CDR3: CASSLREQGGDEQFF.

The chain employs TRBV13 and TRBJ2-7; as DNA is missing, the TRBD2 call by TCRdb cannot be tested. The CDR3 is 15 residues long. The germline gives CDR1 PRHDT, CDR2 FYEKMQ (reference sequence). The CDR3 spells CASSGSSEKNYEQYF.